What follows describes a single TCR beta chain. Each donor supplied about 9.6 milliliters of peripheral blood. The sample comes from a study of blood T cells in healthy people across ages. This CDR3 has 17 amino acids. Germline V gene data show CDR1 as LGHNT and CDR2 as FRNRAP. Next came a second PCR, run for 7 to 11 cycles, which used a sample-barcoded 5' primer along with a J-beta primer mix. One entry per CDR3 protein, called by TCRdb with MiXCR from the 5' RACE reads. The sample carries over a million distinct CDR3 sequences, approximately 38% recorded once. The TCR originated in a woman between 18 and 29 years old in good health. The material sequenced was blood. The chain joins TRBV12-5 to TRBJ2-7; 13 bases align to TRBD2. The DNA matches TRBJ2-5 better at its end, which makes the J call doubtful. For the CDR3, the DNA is TGTGCTAGTGGTCCCGGACTAGCGGGAGATGGTAGGGAGACCCAGTACTTC. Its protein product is CASGPGLAGDGRETQYF.